This note documents a single TCR beta chain sequence. Thyroid surgery took place with no prior treatment in any patient. The data were obtained in a study of metastatic and nonmetastatic thyroid tumors. With MiXCR, TCRdb called clones anew from the PCR reads. The table lists 43,000 or so clones, under 30% of them singletons. The CDR3 totals 15 residues. Deletions cut 0 bases from V and 3 bases from J, with 12 bases between. Per the germline V gene, CDR1 is SGHTA and CDR2 is FQGTGA. This sequence originates from a male donor with papillary thyroid cancer or a benign thyroid nodule (not recorded which). Some clones in this sample may be carry-over from other donors' samples. Sequencing used blood. The chain joins TRBV7-3 to TRBJ2-7; D is possibly TRBD1 (5 bases). Written as DNA, the CDR3 is TGTGCCAGCAGCTTAACGGGATCGACAGACTACGAGCAGTACTTC. Protein sequence: CASSLTGSTDYEQYF. The full variable domain, with the rest looked up from reference TRBV7-3 and TRBJ2-7, is GAGVSQTPSNKVTEKGKYVELRCDPISGHTALYWYRQSLGQGPEFLIYFQGTGAADDSGLPNDRFFAVRPEGSVSTLKIQRTERGDSAVYLCASSLTGSTDYEQYFGPGTRLTVT.